A single sample is the source of the 26 T cell receptor beta chains below, sequenced in a study of cytotoxic CD8 clonotypes in ibrutinib-treated CLL. TCRdb keeps only in-frame clones here, not all; method: immunoSEQ multiplex PCR. This sample has around 130,000 clones; 84% occur once, and the top ten carry roughly 3.3%. The specimen was PBMCs, collected after 24 months of ibrutinib treatment. All receptors come from a human donor with chronic lymphocytic leukemia.

This clone came up once. V usage is TRBV7-2 and J usage is TRBJ2-2; 8 nucleotides match TRBD1. With V trimmed by 5 bases and J by 5 bases, 4 bases remained unmatched. CDR3 length: 14 residues. Germline CDR1 and CDR2: SGHTA and FQGNSA. The CDR3 nucleotides read TGTGCCAGCAGCCTCGGGACAGGTACCGGGGAGCTGTTTTTT. Translation gives CASSLGTGTGELFF.

This chain uses TRBV20-1 with TRBJ1-1; D is ambiguous. CDR3 size: 11 residues. The germline gives CDR1 DFQATT, CDR2 SNEGSKA (reference sequence). V lost 6 bases to trimming and J lost 6 bases, with 11 bases between them. The CDR3 spells CSAKDVPEAFF. In DNA form, the CDR3 reads TGCAGTGCCAAGGACGTCCCTGAAGCTTTCTTT.

The rearrangement joins TRBV5-4 to TRBJ2-7, with TRBD1 matching 7 bases. There are 14 residues in the CDR3. The V gene end was trimmed by 1 base and the J gene end by 3 bases; junction bases not matched to a gene: 4. Germline V gives CDR1 SGHNT, CDR2 YYREEE (reference sequence). CDR3 bases: TGTGCCAGCAGCTTGAGACAGGGACGCTACGAGCAGTACTTC. Amino acid sequence: CASSLRQGRYEQYF.

The rearrangement uses TRBV25-1 and TRBJ1-2, with a weak D call TRBD1 (5 bases). Trimming left V 0 bases short and J 8 bases short, with 13 bases between. In germline, CDR1 is MGHDK, CDR2 SYGVNS. The CDR3 has 14 residues. CDR3 in amino acids: CASSEYSGQGGYTF. Here the CDR3 DNA reads TGTGCCAGCAGTGAATATTCCGGGCAGGGAGGCTACACCTTC.

This chain joins TRBV6-5 and TRBJ2-4; the match to TRBD2 covers 13 bases. With 0 bases clipped from V and 8 bases from J, the junction kept 4 bases outside the gene matches. Germline CDR1 and CDR2: MNHEY and SVGAGI. The CDR3 length is 16 residues. The CDR3 nucleotides are TGTGCCAGCAGTTACTCACTAGCGGGGGGGCCGGACATTCAGTACTTC. Translation gives CASSYSLAGGPDIQYF.

This clone was found once. The chain is built from TRBV5-4 and TRBJ2-5, with a tentative D call TRBD2 (5 bases). The CDR3 has 17 amino acids. Trimming cost V 0 bases and J 4 bases, with 19 bases left between them. Germline CDR1 is SGHNT and CDR2 is YYREEE (reference sequence). Here the CDR3 reads CASSLGTLGGSTETQYF. Here the CDR3 DNA reads TGTGCCAGCAGCTTGGGCACCCTTGGCGGGTCCACAGAGACCCAGTACTTC.

The chain recombines TRBV19 with TRBJ2-7; the match to TRBD2 covers 12 bases. J gave up 7 bases and V 5 bases, and 9 bases lay outside the gene matches. Germline CDR1 is LNHDA and CDR2 is SQIVND (reference sequence). The CDR3 loop spans 15 amino acids. CDR3 in amino acids: CASSFQTSGGREQYF. CDR3 sequence (DNA): TGTGCCAGTAGTTTCCAGACTAGCGGGGGTAGAGAGCAGTACTTC. Drawing the rest from reference TRBV19 and TRBJ2-7, the complete variable domain is DGGITQSPKYLFRKEGQNVTLSCEQNLNHDAMYWYRQDPGQGLRLIYYSQIVNDFQKGDIAEGYSVSREKKESFPLTVTSAQKNPTAFYLCASSFQTSGGREQYFGPGTRLTVT.

The CDR3 DNA is TGTGCCAGCAGCTTAGCGGCAGGGTCGGGCTACGAGCAGTACTTC. This encodes CASSLAAGSGYEQYF. The V gene is TRBV7-2, the J gene TRBJ2-7; TRBD1 might be the D (5 bases). V was shortened by 0 bases and J by 3 bases, with 12 bases between the two germline ends. CDR3 length equals 15 residues. The germline CDR1 and CDR2 sequences are SGHTA and FQGNSA. The full variable domain, in which reference TRBV7-2 and TRBJ2-7 provide the parts outside the CDR3, is GAGVSQSPSNKVTEKGKDVELRCDPISGHTALYWYRQSLGQGLEFLIYFQGNSAPDKSGLPSDRFSAERTGGSVSTLTIQRTQQEDSAVYLCASSLAAGSGYEQYFGPGTRLTVT.

The chain joins TRBV5-1 to TRBJ2-7, with 12 positions matching TRBD1. Germline V gene lookup returns CDR1 SGHRS and CDR2 YFSETQ. The CDR3 consists of 17 residues. Trimming at V came to 0 bases and at J to 4 bases, leaving 8 bases not matched to a gene. The CDR3 region has the DNA TGCGCCAGCAGCTTGGCCACACCGGGACAGGGGGCGTACGAGCAGTACTTC. This sequence encodes CASSLATPGQGAYEQYF.

CDR3 protein: CASTRGGDNRFYGYTF. As DNA, the CDR3 is TGTGCCAGCACCCGGGGTGGTGACAACCGATTTTATGGCTACACCTTC. The chain employs TRBV5-5 and TRBJ1-2; no clear D gene. The V end lost 6 bases, the J end lost 5 bases, and 23 bases lay between the germline ends. Germline V lookup: CDR1 SGHKS, CDR2 YYEKEE (reference sequence). The CDR3 sequence is 16 residues long.

The V and J genes are TRBV18 and TRBJ2-7; TRBD1 aligns across 9 bases. Germline values: CDR1 KGHSH, CDR2 LQKENI. The length of the CDR3 is 15 residues. The J segment lost 3 bases and the V segment lost 3 bases, leaving 6 bases of the junction unmatched. The DNA for the CDR3 is TGTGCCAGCTCACCCTCGACAGGGGGAATCTACGAGCAGTACTTC. Protein: CASSPSTGGIYEQYF.

This chain joins TRBV19 and TRBJ1-1, with TRBD1 matching over 8 bases. Germline trimming cut 5 bases from V and 5 bases from J; bases unmatched to any gene: 13. Germline assignment: CDR1 LNHDA and CDR2 SQIVND (reference sequence). This CDR3 region has 16 residues. The CDR3 DNA is TGTGCCAGTAGTCCTCACCGGACAGGGAGGCAGACTGAAGCTTTCTTT. This translates into CASSPHRTGRQTEAFF.

The chain links TRBV28 to TRBJ1-2; the match to TRBD1 covers 7 bases. Germline V lookup: CDR1 MDHEN, CDR2 SYDVKM. The CDR3 runs 14 residues. The V and J ends lost 6 bases and 8 bases, in that order; junction bases with no gene match: 12. The CDR3 DNA is TGTGCCAGCAGGCCGACAGGGCGCCATAGAGGCTACACCTTC. Amino acid sequence: CASRPTGRHRGYTF.

This chain uses TRBV19 with TRBJ2-3; 7 bases map to TRBD1. The ends lost 3 bases at V and 1 base at J; junction bases unmatched: 4. This CDR3 has 15 residues. Germline V CDR1 and CDR2: LNHDA, SQIVND (reference sequence). CDR3 in amino acids: CASSIGDSRTDTQYF. CDR3 DNA: TGTGCCAGTAGTATTGGGGACAGCCGCACAGATACGCAGTATTTT.

The CDR3 region is CATSLENYEQYF. In DNA form, the CDR3 reads TGTGCCACCAGTCTGGAAAACTACGAGCAGTACTTC. The rearrangement links TRBV15 to TRBJ2-7; D is uncertain. The V end was cut by 6 bases, the J end by 3 bases, with 9 bases between. This CDR3 spans 12 amino acids. The germline V gene encodes CDR1 LNHNV and CDR2 YYDKDF (reference sequence).

The chain uses TRBV15 and TRBJ1-1; 8 bases are shared with TRBD1. This CDR3 has 14 residues. Trimming cost V 3 bases and J 10 bases; bases outside gene matches: 10. Germline V lookup: CDR1 LNHNV, CDR2 YYDKDF (reference sequence). The CDR3 reads CATSSRTGGVGAFF. The CDR3 bases are TGTGCCACCAGCAGTCGAACAGGGGGTGTTGGAGCTTTCTTT.

This chain links TRBV11-2 with TRBJ2-7; possible D gene TRBD2, 5 bases. Germline CDR1 SGHAT, CDR2 FQNNGV. CDR3 length equals 15 residues. V was trimmed by 6 bases and J by 2 bases, leaving 17 bases between them. The CDR3 protein is CASRVTGGLAYEQYF. The DNA of the CDR3 is TGTGCCAGCAGGGTAACCGGAGGACTGGCCTACGAGCAGTACTTC. Full variable domain (rest looked up from reference TRBV11-2 and TRBJ2-7): EAGVAQSPRYKIIEKRQSVAFWCNPISGHATLYWYQQILGQGPKLLIQFQNNGVVDDSQLPKDRFSAERLKGVDSTLKIQPAKLEDSAVYLCASRVTGGLAYEQYFGPGTRLTVT.

The rearrangement joins TRBV27 to TRBJ2-3; 10 bases map to TRBD2. This CDR3 comprises 16 residues. J lost 2 bases, V lost 5 bases, and 7 bases had no gene match. Germline loops: CDR1 MNHEY, CDR2 SMNVEV (reference sequence). CDR3 residues: CASSPGSGGATDTQYF. In nucleotides, the CDR3 is TGTGCCAGCAGTCCCGGGAGCGGGGGGGCCACAGATACGCAGTATTTT.

As regards this clone: Given the absence of the conserved phenylalanine or tryptophan at the CDR3 end, a read error is likely. The chain uses TRBV5-4 and TRBJ1-1; 8 nucleotides match TRBD1. The germline V gene encodes CDR1 SGHNT and CDR2 YYREEE (reference sequence). V shed 4 bases and J 4 bases; nucleotides not matched to a gene: 6. This CDR3 contains 14 residues. The CDR3 DNA reads TGTGCCAGCAGCCTTGGACAGGGTAGCACTGAAGCTTTCGTT. It translates to CASSLGQGSTEAFV.

This clone was counted a few times. The chain carries TRBV6-4 and TRBJ1-4; D remains unclear. Looked up from germline, CDR1 is MRHNA and CDR2 is SNTAGT. V was pared by 3 bases and J by 5 bases, with 13 bases between. This CDR3 has 15 amino acids. CDR3 loop: CASSEAPRGNEKLFF. CDR3 nucleotide sequence: TGTGCCAGCAGTGAAGCGCCTCGGGGAAATGAAAAACTGTTTTTT.

This clone appeared a single time. V and J are TRBV30 and TRBJ1-5, with a tentative D call TRBD1 (6 bases). The germline gives CDR1 GTSNPN, CDR2 SVGIG (reference sequence). V lost 2 bases to trimming and J lost 7 bases, with 12 bases between them. This CDR3 is built from 13 residues. CDR3 in amino acids: CAWSTGYGQPQHF. As DNA, the CDR3 is TGTGCCTGGAGTACAGGGTATGGACAGCCCCAGCATTTT.

The gene calls are TRBV11-2 and TRBJ2-5; D is uncertain. The CDR3 loop spans 14 amino acids. V was pared by 0 bases and J by 0 bases, with 5 bases between. The germline V gene has CDR1 SGHAT and CDR2 FQNNGV. In nucleotides, the CDR3 is TGTGCCAGCAGCTTAGATCGAAACCAAGAGACCCAGTACTTC. Its translation: CASSLDRNQETQYF.

This chain uses TRBV7-7 with TRBJ2-1; D is tentatively TRBD1 or TRBD2 (5 bases each). The CDR3 runs to 15 residues. Trimming removed 1 base from V and 5 bases from J, with 12 bases in between. The germline gives CDR1 SSHAT, CDR2 FNYEAQ (reference sequence). CDR3 bases: TGTGCCAGCAGCTTAGGAGGGGTCGCCAACAATGAGCAGTTCTTC. It yields the protein CASSLGGVANNEQFF. The full variable domain, in which reference TRBV7-7 and TRBJ2-1 provide the parts outside the CDR3, is GAGVSQSPRYKVTKRGQDVTLRCDPISSHATLYWYQQALGQGPEFLTYFNYEAQPDKSGLPSDRFSAERPEGSISTLTIQRTEQRDSAMYRCASSLGGVANNEQFFGPGTRLTVL.

V usage is TRBV18 and J usage is TRBJ2-2; possibly TRBD2 for D (5 bases). This CDR3 contains 15 residues. V gave up 1 base and J gave up 2 bases, with 8 bases separating them. Germline CDR1 KGHSH, CDR2 LQKENI. In DNA, the CDR3 is TGTGCCAGCTCACCACGGGAGAGCAACACCGGGGAGCTGTTTTTT. Translation gives CASSPRESNTGELFF.

This clone appeared once. J is TRBJ1-2 and V is TRBV4-3; D is perhaps TRBD1 (5 bases). Germline assignment: CDR1 LGHNA and CDR2 YSLEER. V lost 6 bases, J lost 8 bases, and 16 bases lay in between. The CDR3 runs 13 residues. CDR3 protein: CASSHKRGSGYTF. The CDR3 DNA reads TGCGCCAGCAGTCACAAAAGGGGTAGCGGCTACACCTTC.

The chain combines TRBV4-2 with TRBJ2-1; tentative D call: TRBD2 (5 bases). The CDR3 contains 15 residues. CDR1 and CDR2 (germline): LGHNA, YNFKEQ. V lost 0 bases and J 5 bases, leaving 11 bases between the germline ends. In nucleotides, the CDR3 is TGTGCCAGCAGCCAAGATCCCCTAGCCAACAATGAGCAGTTCTTC. Amino acids: CASSQDPLANNEQFF.